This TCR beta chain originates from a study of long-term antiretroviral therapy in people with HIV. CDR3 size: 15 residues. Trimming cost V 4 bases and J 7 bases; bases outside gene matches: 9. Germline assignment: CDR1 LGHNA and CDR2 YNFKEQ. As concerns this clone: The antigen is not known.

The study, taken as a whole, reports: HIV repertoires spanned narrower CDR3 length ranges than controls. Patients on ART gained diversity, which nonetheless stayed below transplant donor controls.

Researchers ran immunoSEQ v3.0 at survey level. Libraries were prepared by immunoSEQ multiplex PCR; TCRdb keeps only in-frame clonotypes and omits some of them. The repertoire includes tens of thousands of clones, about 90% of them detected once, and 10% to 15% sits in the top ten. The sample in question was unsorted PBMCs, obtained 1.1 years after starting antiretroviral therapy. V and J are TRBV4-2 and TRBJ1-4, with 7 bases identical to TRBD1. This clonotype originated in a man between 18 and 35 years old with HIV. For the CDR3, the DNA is TGTGCCAGCAGCCCCGGGACAGCCCACGTTGAAAAACTGTTTTTT. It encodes CASSPGTAHVEKLFF.